The text below deals with one T cell receptor beta chain. This specimen comes from a study of blood T cell repertoires in COVID-19. Study in general: Sources were T cells, B-cell-depleted T cells, or PBMCs; the material itself was cDNA or gDNA.

Recruitment covered about two dozen US areas and drew participants whose ages spanned about 18 to 90 years. Assignment of participants to cohorts was predicated upon participant-reported clinical history. Clones were sequenced by immunoSEQ multiplex PCR, and TCRdb holds only the in-frame ones, with some missing. The top ten hold 2% to 3% of the sample, which has around 130,000 clones, about 80% seen once. Losses at the gene ends were 2 bases for V and 3 bases for J; bases not matched to a gene: 6. Germline assignment: CDR1 SGHVS and CDR2 FNYEAQ. The CDR3 sequence is 15 residues long. The sequencing sample was made of PBMCs or T cells enriched from blood (not recorded which). The rearrangement links TRBV7-6 to TRBJ2-7; 8 bases match TRBD2. This receptor was identified in a man in his forties with acute COVID-19. Written as DNA, the CDR3 is TGTGCCAGCAGCTTATCATCCGGGACTAGCTACGAGCAGTACTTC. As protein: CASSLSSGTSYEQYF.